One sample yielded the 2 T cell receptor beta chains listed below, sequenced in a study of T cells in Graves' hyperthyroidism and ophthalmopathy. The investigators amplified TCR beta CDR3 regions from RNA transcripts. TCR CDR3 underwent first-round RT-PCR with the HTBI primer set. From the multiplex PCR reads, TCRdb called clonotypes with MiXCR, one entry per CDR3 protein. The repertoire holds 350,000 or so distinct CDR3 sequences, 15% to 20% seen once, with less than 65% in the top ten. The sequencing input was blood. These TCRs come from a woman between 50 and 59 years old with Graves' hyperthyroidism.

In this sample, this clonotype turned up many times. The chain uses TRBV12-3 or TRBV12-4 and TRBJ1-5; 8 positions agree with TRBD1. J lost 4 bases, V lost 6 bases, and 5 bases had no gene match. This CDR3 contains 14 residues. The CDR3 DNA follows: TGTGCCAGCAGGTTGGGACAGGTAAATCAGCCCCAGCATTTT. The encoded protein is CASRLGQVNQPQHF.

This clonotype was detected a few times. The chain joins TRBV6-1 to TRBJ1-2; no reliable D call. V lost 6 bases and J 6 bases, leaving 20 bases between the germline ends. In germline, CDR1 is MNHNS, CDR2 SASEGT. The CDR3 runs 15 residues. The CDR3 nucleotides are TGTGCCAGCAGCCCCCAAGTAGGGAAATTCCATGGCTACACCTTC. Residues: CASSPQVGKFHGYTF.